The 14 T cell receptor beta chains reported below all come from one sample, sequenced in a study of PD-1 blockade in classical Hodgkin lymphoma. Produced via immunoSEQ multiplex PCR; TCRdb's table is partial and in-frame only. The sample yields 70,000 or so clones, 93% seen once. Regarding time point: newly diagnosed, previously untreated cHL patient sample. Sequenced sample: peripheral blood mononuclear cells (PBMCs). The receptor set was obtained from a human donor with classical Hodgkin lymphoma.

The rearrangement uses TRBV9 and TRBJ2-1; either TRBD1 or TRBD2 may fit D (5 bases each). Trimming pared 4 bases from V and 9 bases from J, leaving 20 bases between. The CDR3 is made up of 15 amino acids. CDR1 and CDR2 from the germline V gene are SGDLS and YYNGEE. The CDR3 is CASSPQGSEGAEQFF. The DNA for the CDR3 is TGTGCCAGCAGCCCCCAGGGTAGCGAGGGCGCTGAGCAGTTCTTC.

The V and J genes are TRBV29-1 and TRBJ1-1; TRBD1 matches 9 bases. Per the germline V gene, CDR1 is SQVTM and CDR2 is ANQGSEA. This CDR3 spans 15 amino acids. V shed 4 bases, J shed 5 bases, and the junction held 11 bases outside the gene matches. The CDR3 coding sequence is TGCAGCGTTGCTAATGGGGACAGGGATAAGACTGAAGCTTTCTTT. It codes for CSVANGDRDKTEAFF.

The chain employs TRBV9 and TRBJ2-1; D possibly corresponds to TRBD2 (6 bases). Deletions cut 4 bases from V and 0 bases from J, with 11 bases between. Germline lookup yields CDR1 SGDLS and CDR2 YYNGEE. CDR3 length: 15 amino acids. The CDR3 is CASSSVEGSYNEQFF. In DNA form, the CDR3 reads TGTGCCAGCAGCTCCGTGGAGGGCTCCTACAATGAGCAGTTCTTC.

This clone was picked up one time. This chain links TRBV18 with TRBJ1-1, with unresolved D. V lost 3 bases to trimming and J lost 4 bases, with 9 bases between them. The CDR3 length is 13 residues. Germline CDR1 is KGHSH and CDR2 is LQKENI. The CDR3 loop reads CASSPEWGTEAFF. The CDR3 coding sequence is TGTGCCAGCTCACCCGAGTGGGGCACTGAAGCTTTCTTT.

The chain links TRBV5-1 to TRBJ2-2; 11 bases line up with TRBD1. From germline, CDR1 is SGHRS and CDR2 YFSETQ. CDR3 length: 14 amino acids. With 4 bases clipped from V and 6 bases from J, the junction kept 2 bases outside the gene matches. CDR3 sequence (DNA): TGCGCCAGCAGCCCGGGACAGGGGGCCGGGGAGCTGTTTTTT. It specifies CASSPGQGAGELFF. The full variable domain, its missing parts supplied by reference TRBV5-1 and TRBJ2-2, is KAGVTQTPRYLIKTRGQQVTLSCSPISGHRSVSWYQQTPGQGLQFLFEYFSETQRNKGNFPGRFSGRQFSNSRSEMNVSTLELGDSALYLCASSPGQGAGELFFGEGSRLTVL.

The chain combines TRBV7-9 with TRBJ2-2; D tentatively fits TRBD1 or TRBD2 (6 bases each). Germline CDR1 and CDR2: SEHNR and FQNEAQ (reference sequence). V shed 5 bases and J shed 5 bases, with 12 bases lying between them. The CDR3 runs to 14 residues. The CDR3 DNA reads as TGTGCCAGCAGCCCCACAGGGAGGACCGGGGAGCTGTTTTTT. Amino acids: CASSPTGRTGELFF.

CDR3 residues: CSVERAYRDQLSGQFF. DNA for the CDR3: TGCAGCGTTGAGAGGGCCTACCGGGATCAGCTTAGTGGGCAGTTCTTC. J is TRBJ2-1 and V is TRBV29-1, with D tentatively TRBD2 (5 bases). CDR1 SQVTM and CDR2 ANQGSEA come from the germline V gene. The CDR3 spans 16 residues. Trimming left V 3 bases short and J 12 bases short, with 27 bases between.

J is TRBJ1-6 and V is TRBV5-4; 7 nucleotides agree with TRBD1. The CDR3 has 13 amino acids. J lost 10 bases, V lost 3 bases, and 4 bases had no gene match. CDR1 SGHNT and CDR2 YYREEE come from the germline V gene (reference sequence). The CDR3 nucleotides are TGTGCCAGCAGCTCTGACAGGGAGTCACCCCTCCACTTT. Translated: CASSSDRESPLHF.

CDR3 protein: CASSLAFETAEYF. The DNA for the CDR3 is TGTGCCAGCAGCTTGGCATTTGAGACGGCGGAGTATTTT. The rearrangement links TRBV5-6 to TRBJ2-3, with D hard to call. Per the germline V gene, CDR1 is SGHDT and CDR2 is YYEEEE. CDR3 length equals 13 residues. V lost 0 bases, J lost 13 bases, and 15 bases lay in between.

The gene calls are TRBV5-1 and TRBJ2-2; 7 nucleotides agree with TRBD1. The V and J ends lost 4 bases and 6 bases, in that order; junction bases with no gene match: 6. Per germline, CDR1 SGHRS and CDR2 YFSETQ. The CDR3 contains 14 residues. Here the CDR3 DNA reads TGCGCCAGCAGCGACAGGGAAGGGGCCGGGGAGCTGTTTTTT. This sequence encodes CASSDREGAGELFF.

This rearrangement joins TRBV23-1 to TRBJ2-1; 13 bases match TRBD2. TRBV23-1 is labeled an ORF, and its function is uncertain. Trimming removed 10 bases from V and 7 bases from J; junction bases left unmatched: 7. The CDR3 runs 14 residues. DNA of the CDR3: TGCGCCACCCCCGGGACTAGCGGGATAAATGAGCAGTTCTTC. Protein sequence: CATPGTSGINEQFF.

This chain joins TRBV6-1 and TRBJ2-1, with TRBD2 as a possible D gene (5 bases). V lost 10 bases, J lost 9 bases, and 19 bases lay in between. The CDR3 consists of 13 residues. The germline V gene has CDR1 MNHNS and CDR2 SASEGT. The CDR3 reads CATASGFEGEQFF. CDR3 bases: TGTGCCACGGCTTCGGGGTTCGAAGGTGAGCAGTTCTTC.

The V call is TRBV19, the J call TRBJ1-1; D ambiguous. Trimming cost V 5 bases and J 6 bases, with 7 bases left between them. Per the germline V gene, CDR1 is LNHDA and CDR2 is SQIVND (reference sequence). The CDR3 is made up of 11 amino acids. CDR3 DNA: TGTGCCAGTAGTTCCCCTTCTGAAGCTTTCTTT. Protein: CASSSPSEAFF. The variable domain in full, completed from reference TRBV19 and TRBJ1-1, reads DGGITQSPKYLFRKEGQNVTLSCEQNLNHDAMYWYRQDPGQGLRLIYYSQIVNDFQKGDIAEGYSVSREKKESFPLTVTSAQKNPTAFYLCASSSPSEAFFGQGTRLTVV.

CDR3 residues: CASSVHPGTRANYGYTF. The CDR3, as DNA: TGTGCCAGCAGCGTTCACCCCGGGACACGAGCTAACTATGGCTACACCTTC. The chain combines TRBV9 with TRBJ1-2, with D possibly TRBD1 on 6 matching bases. V was trimmed by 2 bases and J by 0 bases, leaving 17 bases between them. The CDR3 extends over 17 amino acids. Germline lookup yields CDR1 SGDLS and CDR2 YYNGEE.